This T cell receptor beta chain was identified in a study of siplizumab effects on memory and regulatory T cells. General study points: The naive T cell population seemed more diverse than memory cells and seemed a major contributor to the alloresponse. Many proliferating CD4+ or CD8+ clones remained unclassified. Roughly 75-96% of them could not be assigned either a naive or a memory phenotype.

For every sample, 100,000 or so TCR templates were assayed. The method was immunoSEQ multiplex PCR; TCRdb's version includes in-frame clones alone and lacks a portion of them. The top ten hold around 0.99% of the sample, which has about 56,000 clones, over 95% seen once. Details on this clone: What it binds is unknown.

Sequencing input: naive CD8+ T cells sorted from blood. The receptor was isolated from a human donor in good health.

CDR3 protein: CASSPGGENTEAFF. The DNA for the CDR3 is TGTGCCAGCAGCCCGGGAGGGGAAAACACTGAAGCTTTCTTT. This sequence joins TRBV5-4 and TRBJ1-1; D may be TRBD1 (5 bases). The CDR3 covers 14 residues. The germline CDR1 and CDR2 sequences are SGHNT and YYREEE (reference sequence). V lost 4 bases and J lost 2, with 12 bases in between.